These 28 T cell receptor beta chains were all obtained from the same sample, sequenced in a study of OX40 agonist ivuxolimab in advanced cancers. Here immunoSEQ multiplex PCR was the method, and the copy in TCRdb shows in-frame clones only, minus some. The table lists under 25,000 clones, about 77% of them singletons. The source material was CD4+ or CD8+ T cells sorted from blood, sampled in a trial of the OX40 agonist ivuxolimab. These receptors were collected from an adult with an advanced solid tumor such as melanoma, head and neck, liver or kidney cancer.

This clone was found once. The CDR3 DNA follows: TGTGCCAGCAGTTACTCTTCTAGCGGGAGGATCCACGAGCAGTACTTC. Its translation: CASSYSSSGRIHEQYF. The genes are TRBV6-5 and TRBJ2-7; 11 nucleotides agree with TRBD2. The CDR3 sequence is 16 residues long. Germline V lookup: CDR1 MNHEY, CDR2 SVGAGI. V gave up 0 bases and J gave up 5 bases; unmatched junction bases: 6.

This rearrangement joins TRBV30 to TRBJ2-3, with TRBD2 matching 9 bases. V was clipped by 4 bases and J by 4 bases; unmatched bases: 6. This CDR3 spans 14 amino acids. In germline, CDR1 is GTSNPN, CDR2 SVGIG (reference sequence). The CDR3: CAWNRAGGSDTQYF. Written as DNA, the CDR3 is TGTGCCTGGAATAGGGCGGGGGGGTCAGATACGCAGTATTTT.

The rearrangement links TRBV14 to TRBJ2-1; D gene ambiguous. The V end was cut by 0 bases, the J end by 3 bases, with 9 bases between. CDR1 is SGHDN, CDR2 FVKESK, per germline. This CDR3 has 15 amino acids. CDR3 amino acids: CASSQDRGRYNEQFF. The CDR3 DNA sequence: TGTGCCAGCAGCCAAGATCGTGGTCGCTACAATGAGCAGTTCTTC.

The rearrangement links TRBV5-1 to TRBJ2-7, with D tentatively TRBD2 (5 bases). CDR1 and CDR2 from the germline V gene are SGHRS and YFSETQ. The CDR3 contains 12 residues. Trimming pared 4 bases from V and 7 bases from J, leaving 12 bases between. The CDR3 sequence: CASSLDWWEQYF. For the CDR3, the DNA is TGCGCCAGCAGCCTGGACTGGTGGGAGCAGTACTTC.

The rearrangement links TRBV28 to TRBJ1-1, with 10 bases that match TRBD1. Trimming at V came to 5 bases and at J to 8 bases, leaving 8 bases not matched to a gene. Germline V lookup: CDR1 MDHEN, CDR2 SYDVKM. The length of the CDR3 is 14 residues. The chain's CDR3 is CASSMDRGTREAFF. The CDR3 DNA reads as TGTGCCAGCAGTATGGACAGGGGGACCCGAGAAGCTTTCTTT.

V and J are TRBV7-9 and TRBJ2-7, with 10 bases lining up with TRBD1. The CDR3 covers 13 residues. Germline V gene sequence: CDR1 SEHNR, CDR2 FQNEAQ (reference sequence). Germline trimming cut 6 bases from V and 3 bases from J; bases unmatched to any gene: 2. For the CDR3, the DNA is TGTGCCAGCAGTTGGACAGGGGGCTACGAGCAGTACTTC. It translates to CASSWTGGYEQYF.

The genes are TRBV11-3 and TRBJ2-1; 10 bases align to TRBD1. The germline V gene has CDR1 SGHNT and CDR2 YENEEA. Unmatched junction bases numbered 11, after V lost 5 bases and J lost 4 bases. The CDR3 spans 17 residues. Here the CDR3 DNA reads TGTGCCAGCAGCCAGCGGGACAGGGGACTATCATACAATGAGCAGTTCTTC. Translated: CASSQRDRGLSYNEQFF.

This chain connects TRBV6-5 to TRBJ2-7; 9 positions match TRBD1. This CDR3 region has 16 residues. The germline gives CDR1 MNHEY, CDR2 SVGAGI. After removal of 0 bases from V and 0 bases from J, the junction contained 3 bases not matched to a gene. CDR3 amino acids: CASSYSGQGYSYEQYF. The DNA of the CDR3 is TGTGCCAGCAGTTACTCCGGACAGGGGTACTCCTACGAGCAGTACTTC.

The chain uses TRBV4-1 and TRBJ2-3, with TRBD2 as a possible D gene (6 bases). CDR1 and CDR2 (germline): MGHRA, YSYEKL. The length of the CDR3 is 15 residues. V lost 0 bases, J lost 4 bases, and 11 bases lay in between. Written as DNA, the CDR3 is TGCGCCAGCAGCCAAGAGGAGGGTTGGGCAGATACGCAGTATTTT. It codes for CASSQEEGWADTQYF.

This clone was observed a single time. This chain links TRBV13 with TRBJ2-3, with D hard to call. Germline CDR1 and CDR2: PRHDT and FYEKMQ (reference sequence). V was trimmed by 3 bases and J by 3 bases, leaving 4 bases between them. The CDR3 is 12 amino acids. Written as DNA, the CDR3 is TGTGCCAGCAGCTTGGAGACAGATACGCAGTATTTT. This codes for CASSLETDTQYF.

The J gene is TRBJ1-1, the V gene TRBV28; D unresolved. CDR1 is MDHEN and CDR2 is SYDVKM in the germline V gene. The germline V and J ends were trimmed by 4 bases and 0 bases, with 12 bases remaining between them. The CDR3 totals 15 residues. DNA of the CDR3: TGTGCCAGCAGTTCGTTCACCGAGCTGAACACTGAAGCTTTCTTT. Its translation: CASSSFTELNTEAFF.

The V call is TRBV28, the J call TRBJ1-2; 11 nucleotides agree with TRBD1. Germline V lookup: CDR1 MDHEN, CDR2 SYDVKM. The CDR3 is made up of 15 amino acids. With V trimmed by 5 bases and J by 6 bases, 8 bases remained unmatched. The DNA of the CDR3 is TGTGCCAGCAGTCCCTGGACAGGGGGCGCCGATGGCTACACCTTC. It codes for CASSPWTGGADGYTF.

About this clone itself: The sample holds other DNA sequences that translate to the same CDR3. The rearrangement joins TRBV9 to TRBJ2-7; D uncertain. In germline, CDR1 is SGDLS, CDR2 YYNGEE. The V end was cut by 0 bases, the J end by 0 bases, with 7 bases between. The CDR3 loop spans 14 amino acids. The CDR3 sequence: CASSVGQSSYEQYF. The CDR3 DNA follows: TGTGCCAGCAGCGTAGGGCAGAGCTCCTACGAGCAGTACTTC.

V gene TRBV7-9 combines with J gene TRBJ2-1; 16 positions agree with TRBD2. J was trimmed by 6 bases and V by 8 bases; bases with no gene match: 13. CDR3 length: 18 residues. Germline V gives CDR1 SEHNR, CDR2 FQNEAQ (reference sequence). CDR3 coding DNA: TGTGCCAGCGATGGGGGGACTAGCGGGAGGGCCCCGCTCAATGAGCAGTTCTTC. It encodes CASDGGTSGRAPLNEQFF.

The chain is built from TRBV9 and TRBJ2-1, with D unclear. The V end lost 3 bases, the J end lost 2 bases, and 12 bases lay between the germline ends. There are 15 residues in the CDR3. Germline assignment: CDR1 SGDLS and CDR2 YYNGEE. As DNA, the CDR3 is TGTGCCAGCAGCGGCCACAGAGCCCCCTACAATGAGCAGTTCTTC. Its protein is CASSGHRAPYNEQFF.

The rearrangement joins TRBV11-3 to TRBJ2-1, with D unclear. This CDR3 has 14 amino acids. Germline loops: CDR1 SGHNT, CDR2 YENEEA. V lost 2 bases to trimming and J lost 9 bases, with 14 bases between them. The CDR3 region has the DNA TGTGCCAGCAGCTTAAGGGTTGGGGTCGGTGAGCAGTTCTTC. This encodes CASSLRVGVGEQFF.

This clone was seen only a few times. CDR3: CASRHSTVSYEQYF. DNA of the CDR3: TGTGCCAGCAGACATTCGACCGTATCCTACGAGCAGTACTTC. This chain joins TRBV7-3 and TRBJ2-7; no clear D gene. V was cut by 6 bases and J by 1 base, with 13 bases left in between. Germline assignment: CDR1 SGHTA and CDR2 FQGTGA. CDR3 size: 14 residues.

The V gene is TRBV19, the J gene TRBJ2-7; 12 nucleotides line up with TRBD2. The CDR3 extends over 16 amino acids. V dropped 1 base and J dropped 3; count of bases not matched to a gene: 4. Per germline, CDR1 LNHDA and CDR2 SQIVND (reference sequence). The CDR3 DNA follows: TGTGCCAGTAGTATAGGGCTAGCGGGAGGGGACTACGAGCAGTACTTC. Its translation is CASSIGLAGGDYEQYF. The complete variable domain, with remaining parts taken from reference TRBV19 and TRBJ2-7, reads DGGITQSPKYLFRKEGQNVTLSCEQNLNHDAMYWYRQDPGQGLRLIYYSQIVNDFQKGDIAEGYSVSREKKESFPLTVTSAQKNPTAFYLCASSIGLAGGDYEQYFGPGTRLTVT.

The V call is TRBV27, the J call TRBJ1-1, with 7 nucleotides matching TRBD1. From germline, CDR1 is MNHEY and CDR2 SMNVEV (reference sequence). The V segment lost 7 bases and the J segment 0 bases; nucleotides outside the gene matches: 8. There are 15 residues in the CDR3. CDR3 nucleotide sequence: TGTGCCAGCACCCCAGGACAGGATATGAACACTGAAGCTTTCTTT. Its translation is CASTPGQDMNTEAFF.

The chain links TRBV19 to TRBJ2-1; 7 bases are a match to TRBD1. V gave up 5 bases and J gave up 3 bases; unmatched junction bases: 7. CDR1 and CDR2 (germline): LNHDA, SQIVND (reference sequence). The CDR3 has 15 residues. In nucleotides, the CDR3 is TGTGCCAGTAGTGAACAGGGGTACAACTACAATGAGCAGTTCTTC. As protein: CASSEQGYNYNEQFF.

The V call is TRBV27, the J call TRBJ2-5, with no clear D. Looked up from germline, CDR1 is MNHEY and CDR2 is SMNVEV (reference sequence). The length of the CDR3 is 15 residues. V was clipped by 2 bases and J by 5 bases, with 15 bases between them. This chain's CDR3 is CASSLTWTSSETQYF. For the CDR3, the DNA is TGTGCCAGCAGTTTAACCTGGACCAGTTCGGAGACCCAGTACTTC.

The CDR3 spells CASSHAGGNLDTQYF. Here the CDR3 DNA reads TGTGCCAGCAGTCACGCGGGGGGAAACCTAGATACGCAGTATTTT. This chain connects TRBV7-3 to TRBJ2-3; TRBD2 matches 8 bases. This CDR3 comprises 15 residues. Trimming cost V 6 bases and J 5 bases; bases outside gene matches: 10. Germline CDR1 reads SGHTA; CDR2 reads FQGTGA.

The CDR3 coding sequence is TGTGCCAGCAGCACCCCTGACAGTCCCGGGGAGACCCAGTACTTC. Its protein is CASSTPDSPGETQYF. The chain joins TRBV7-9 to TRBJ2-5; TRBD1 might be the D (5 bases). V gave up 5 bases and J gave up 5 bases, with 18 bases separating them. Germline-derived CDR1 and CDR2 are SEHNR and FQNEAQ (reference sequence). This CDR3 is built from 15 residues.

CDR3 residues: CASSPGQETDTQYF. The CDR3 DNA sequence: TGTGCCAGCAGTCCCGGACAGGAAACAGATACGCAGTATTTT. The chain combines TRBV27 with TRBJ2-3; the match to TRBD1 covers 7 bases. Germline CDR1 MNHEY, CDR2 SMNVEV (reference sequence). V shed 5 bases, J shed 3 bases, and the junction held 5 bases outside the gene matches. There are 14 residues in the CDR3.

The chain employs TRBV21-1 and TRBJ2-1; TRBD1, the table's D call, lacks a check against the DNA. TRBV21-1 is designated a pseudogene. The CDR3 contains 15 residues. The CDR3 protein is CASSRLGTGNFEQFF. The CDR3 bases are TGTGCCAGCAGCAGGCTCGGGACAGGGAATTTTGAGCAGTTCTTC.

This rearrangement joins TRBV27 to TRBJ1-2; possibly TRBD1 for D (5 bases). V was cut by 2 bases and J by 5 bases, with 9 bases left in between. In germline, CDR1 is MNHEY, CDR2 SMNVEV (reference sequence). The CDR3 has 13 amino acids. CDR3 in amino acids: CASSLGAGYGYTF. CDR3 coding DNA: TGTGCCAGCAGTTTAGGGGCAGGGTATGGCTACACCTTC.

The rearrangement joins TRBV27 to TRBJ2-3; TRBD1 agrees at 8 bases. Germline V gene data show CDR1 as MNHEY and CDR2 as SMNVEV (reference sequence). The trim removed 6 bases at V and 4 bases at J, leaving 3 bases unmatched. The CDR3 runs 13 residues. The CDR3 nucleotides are TGTGCCAGCAGGATACAGGGGGCAGATACGCAGTATTTT. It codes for CASRIQGADTQYF.

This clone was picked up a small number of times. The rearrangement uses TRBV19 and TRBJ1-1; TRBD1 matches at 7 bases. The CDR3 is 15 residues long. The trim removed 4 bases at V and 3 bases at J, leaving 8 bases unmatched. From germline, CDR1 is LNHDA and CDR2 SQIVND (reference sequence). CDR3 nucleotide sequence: TGTGCCAGTAGTACGTGGGACAGTCCACACACTGAAGCTTTCTTT. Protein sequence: CASSTWDSPHTEAFF.